This T cell receptor beta chain stems from a study of blood T cell repertoires in COVID-19. About the study: The cDNA or gDNA used as material had been derived from T cells, B-cell-depleted T cells, or PBMCs.

Original processing notes: Amplification from reference gene primers served as the basis for estimated nucleated cell counts. Clones were read by immunoSEQ multiplex PCR, and TCRdb kept only the in-frame ones, dropping some. That table gives V, J and clone size, and the DNA gave D and trimming. The data show some 110,000 clones, around 83% seen once. Looked up from germline, CDR1 is GTSNPN and CDR2 is SVGIG (reference sequence). The CDR3 is 13 residues long. Trimming stripped 7 bases from V and 5 bases from J, with 17 bases between. The V gene is TRBV30, the J gene TRBJ1-2; D perhaps matches TRBD1 (6 bases). What was sequenced was PBMCs or T cells enriched from blood (not recorded which). This receptor was obtained from a woman aged 25 to 45 who had recovered from COVID-19. Here the CDR3 DNA reads TGTGCCTCGTCCAGGGGAGCGCCGTATGGCTACACCTTC. Protein: CASSRGAPYGYTF.